One and the same sample provided the 31 T cell receptor beta chains below, sequenced in a study of T-cell memory formation after mild COVID-19. Each CDR3 protein is one row after TCRdb ran MiXCR on the 5' RACE reads. The sample holds about 350,000 distinct CDR3 sequences, approximately 14% seen once. Sample: PBMCs or a T cell subset sorted from them (not recorded which). The receptors come from a man aged 18 to 29 who had mild COVID-19 (a few samples of this study predate the infection). Cell type and time point are not known.

The chain links TRBV6-6 to TRBJ1-2; D is undetermined. The V and J ends lost 3 bases and 8 bases respectively, with 13 bases between them. Germline V gene data show CDR1 as MNHNY and CDR2 as SVGAGI (reference sequence). The CDR3 consists of 13 residues. The CDR3 DNA follows: TGTGCCAGCAGTTATGATTCCAAAGGAGGCTACACCTTC. Its protein product is CASSYDSKGGYTF.

The V and J genes are TRBV7-9 and TRBJ1-1; 7 bases fit TRBD1. V lost 5 bases to trimming and J lost 4 bases; unmatched junction nucleotides: 4. Germline V gene data show CDR1 as SEHNR and CDR2 as FQNEAQ (reference sequence). The CDR3 extends over 13 amino acids. The CDR3 is CASSIRQGTEAFF. The DNA for the CDR3 is TGTGCCAGCAGCATAAGACAGGGCACTGAAGCTTTCTTT.

This clonotype came up a few times. The chain combines TRBV7-3 with TRBJ2-3; TRBD2 agrees at 10 bases. V shed 1 base and J 2 bases; nucleotides not matched to a gene: 9. The CDR3 contains 18 residues. Germline V gene sequence: CDR1 SGHTA, CDR2 FQGTGA. This CDR3 reads CASSLSVASGGYTDTQYF. Here the CDR3 DNA reads TGTGCCAGCAGCTTAAGCGTGGCTAGCGGGGGTTACACAGATACGCAGTATTTT.

In this sample, this clonotype turned up a few times. The chain has TRBV6-5 and TRBJ2-3; TRBD1 matches at 9 bases. Unmatched junction bases numbered 4, after V lost 2 bases and J lost 1 base. The CDR3 is made up of 16 amino acids. Germline V gives CDR1 MNHEY, CDR2 SVGAGI. The CDR3 here is CASSYGTGRGTDTQYF. The CDR3 nucleotides read TGTGCCAGCAGTTACGGGACAGGGCGAGGCACAGATACGCAGTATTTT.

This clonotype was counted between two and nine times. The rearrangement joins TRBV4-1 to TRBJ2-5, with D maybe TRBD1 (6 bases). The CDR3 consists of 15 residues. The V gene lost 0 bases and the J gene lost 5 bases, with 13 bases spanning the gap. CDR1 and CDR2 from the germline V gene are MGHRA and YSYEKL. The CDR3: CASSQERGRGETQYF. The CDR3 coding sequence is TGCGCCAGCAGCCAAGAGAGGGGAAGGGGGGAGACCCAGTACTTC.

The V call is TRBV20-1, the J call TRBJ2-7; D possibly corresponds to TRBD1 (6 bases). With 5 bases removed from V and 7 bases from J, the gap between germline ends came to 18 bases. This CDR3 region has 13 residues. CDR1 and CDR2 (germline): DFQATT, SNEGSKA (reference sequence). In nucleotides, the CDR3 is TGCAGTGCTCCCTTCAGGGGTTCAGATGAGCAGTACTTC. Amino acid sequence: CSAPFRGSDEQYF.

This clonotype was seen more than once but under ten times. The chain has TRBV30 and TRBJ2-1; 10 nucleotides align to TRBD2. The CDR3 has 14 residues. Losses at the gene ends were 4 bases for V and 2 bases for J; bases not matched to a gene: 2. Germline CDR1 GTSNPN, CDR2 SVGIG (reference sequence). CDR3 in DNA: TGTGCCTGGACTAGCGGGGGCCCCTACAATGAGCAGTTCTTC. Its translation is CAWTSGGPYNEQFF.

The genes are TRBV11-2 and TRBJ2-7; D gene unclear. Germline values: CDR1 SGHAT, CDR2 FQNNGV. V lost 5 bases and J lost 4, with 21 bases in between. This CDR3 is 16 amino acids long. The CDR3, as DNA: TGTGCCAGCAGCCCACCTTTTGGGGTTGGACGGTACGAGCAGTACGTC. Protein product: CASSPPFGVGRYEQYV.

The chain joins TRBV27 to TRBJ2-3; D possibly uses TRBD1 or TRBD2 (6 bases each). Germline values: CDR1 MNHEY, CDR2 SMNVEV (reference sequence). The CDR3 totals 15 residues. With 3 bases removed from V and 3 bases from J, the gap between germline ends came to 13 bases. The CDR3 coding sequence is TGTGCCAGCAGTTTCCTTACAGGGAGGACAGATACGCAGTATTTT. Protein product: CASSFLTGRTDTQYF.

The V and J genes are TRBV6-2 or TRBV6-3 and TRBJ2-7, with D maybe TRBD1 (6 bases). V shed 6 bases and J shed 3 bases, with 21 bases lying between them. The CDR3 runs 16 residues. Germline V lookup: CDR1 MNHEY, CDR2 SVGEGT. DNA of the CDR3: TGTGCCAGCAGAGGAAACAGGGTCGCCTCGTACTACGAGCAGTACTTC. Residues: CASRGNRVASYYEQYF.

This clonotype came up a few times. The rearrangement links TRBV7-9 to TRBJ2-2; D may be TRBD1 (5 bases). The CDR3 totals 18 residues. Trimming removed 5 bases at V and 1 base at J, with 20 bases between. Germline values: CDR1 SEHNR, CDR2 FQNEAQ (reference sequence). The CDR3 loop is CASSPPLSGQGNTGELFF. The CDR3 DNA is TGTGCCAGCAGCCCACCATTGTCCGGTCAGGGGAACACCGGGGAGCTGTTTTTT.

This chain connects TRBV20-1 to TRBJ1-2; TRBD1 might be the D (5 bases). Trimming removed 0 bases at V and 5 bases at J, with 16 bases between. CDR3 size: 15 residues. Germline assignment: CDR1 DFQATT and CDR2 SNEGSKA (reference sequence). This chain's CDR3 is CSARDLHTDRYGYTF. The CDR3 DNA reads as TGCAGTGCTAGAGATCTACATACCGACAGATATGGCTACACCTTC.

This clonotype was observed many times. The chain couples TRBV11-2 to TRBJ2-7, with D perhaps given as TRBD1 or TRBD2 (5 bases each). Germline V gives CDR1 SGHAT, CDR2 FQNNGV. The CDR3 sequence is 15 residues long. Trimming took 4 bases from V and 0 from J, leaving 13 bases between them. The CDR3 DNA reads TGTGCCAGCAGCTCGATTTCCGGGACCTCCTACGAGCAGTACTTC. Translation: CASSSISGTSYEQYF.

This clonotype has more than one count but fewer than ten. The chain couples TRBV4-2 to TRBJ2-1; TRBD2 matches 7 bases. CDR1 is LGHNA and CDR2 is YNFKEQ in the germline V gene. This CDR3 is built from 14 residues. V lost 1 base, J lost 8 bases, and 5 bases stayed unmatched. The CDR3 region is CASSQGGGIYEQFF. The CDR3 coding sequence is TGTGCCAGCAGCCAAGGGGGGGGTATCTATGAGCAGTTCTTC.

This clonotype was counted between two and nine times. V and J are TRBV4-1 and TRBJ1-2, with D unresolved. V was trimmed by 4 bases and J by 0 bases, leaving 9 bases between them. CDR1 MGHRA and CDR2 YSYEKL come from the germline V gene. The CDR3 is 14 amino acids. In DNA, the CDR3 is TGCGCCAGCAGCCGACGAGATACTAACTATGGCTACACCTTC. It yields the protein CASSRRDTNYGYTF.

This clonotype has only a few counts. V gene TRBV20-1 combines with J gene TRBJ1-1; 9 nucleotides agree with TRBD1. Germline V gives CDR1 DFQATT, CDR2 SNEGSKA (reference sequence). With V trimmed by 5 bases and J by 2 bases, 15 bases remained unmatched. The CDR3 contains 17 residues. CDR3 DNA: TGCAGTGCTTCCGGGACAGGGAGGTGGCGGGCTAACACTGAAGCTTTCTTT. This codes for CSASGTGRWRANTEAFF.

V is TRBV12-3 or TRBV12-4 and J is TRBJ1-2; TRBD1 aligns across 8 bases. V lost 3 bases and J lost 2; bases outside the gene matches: 5. The CDR3 is 15 residues long. CDR3 bases: TGTGCCAGCAGTTTGTCGGGACAGGCGAACTATGGCTACACCTTC. Translated, it gives CASSLSGQANYGYTF.

This clonotype occurred a few times. The J gene is TRBJ2-5, the V gene TRBV13; no reliable D call. Between the trimmed V and J ends, which lost 4 bases and 1 base, there was a span of 7 bases. Germline values: CDR1 PRHDT, CDR2 FYEKMQ (reference sequence). The CDR3 has 13 residues. This CDR3 is CASSWRLQETQYF. The CDR3 DNA sequence: TGTGCCAGCAGCTGGCGGCTCCAAGAGACCCAGTACTTC.

The chain combines TRBV6-2 or TRBV6-3 with TRBJ1-4; a possible D gene is TRBD1 (5 bases). Trimming took off 8 bases at V and 12 bases at J, with 16 bases between the two ends. CDR1 is MNHEY, CDR2 SVGEGT, per germline. This CDR3 is built from 12 residues. The CDR3 nucleotides read TGTGCCAGCGGAACAGGACCCTGGGAACTGTTTTTT. Amino acids: CASGTGPWELFF.

The table lists this clonotype with a few counts. J is TRBJ2-3 and V is TRBV7-3; D is possibly TRBD2 (6 bases). CDR1 is SGHTA, CDR2 FQGTGA, per germline. Trimming took 5 bases from V and 5 from J, leaving 11 bases between them. This CDR3 region has 13 residues. In DNA form, the CDR3 reads TGTGCCAGCAGCAACCCGGGACTAGATACGCAGTATTTT. It translates to CASSNPGLDTQYF.

The chain has TRBV12-3 or TRBV12-4 and TRBJ2-3; D tentatively fits TRBD1 or TRBD2 (5 bases each). Trimming left V 1 base short and J 1 base short, with 27 bases between. The CDR3 sequence is 21 residues long. The CDR3 region has the DNA TGTGCCAGCAGTTTAGGCCCCTTGGCGAGGGACGTGCACCAGCGCACAGATACGCAGTATTTT. It specifies CASSLGPLARDVHQRTDTQYF.

The V and J genes are TRBV12-3 or TRBV12-4 and TRBJ1-5; D is perhaps TRBD1 (5 bases). This CDR3 spans 14 amino acids. Trimming removed 2 bases from V and 4 bases from J, with 9 bases in between. CDR3 sequence: CASSLSRGNQPQHF. The DNA of the CDR3 is TGTGCCAGCAGTTTAAGTCGGGGGAATCAGCCCCAGCATTTT.

This chain links TRBV15 with TRBJ2-1, with 7 bases that match TRBD1. Germline V CDR1 and CDR2: LNHNV, YYDKDF (reference sequence). CDR3 length equals 13 residues. V was clipped by 8 bases and J by 8 bases; unmatched bases: 9. This CDR3 reads CATSDRVSYEQFF. CDR3 nucleotides: TGTGCCACCTCAGACAGGGTTTCCTATGAGCAGTTCTTC.

This clonotype was counted a few times. V and J are TRBV5-5 and TRBJ2-7; 8 nucleotides line up with TRBD1. J was trimmed by 3 bases and V by 2 bases; bases with no gene match: 1. The CDR3 spans 13 residues. The V gene's germline CDR1 is SGHKS and CDR2 YYEKEE (reference sequence). CDR3 loop: CASSFGTGYEQYF. CDR3 in DNA: TGTGCCAGCAGCTTCGGGACAGGCTACGAGCAGTACTTC.

This clonotype was seen a few times. This rearrangement joins TRBV20-1 to TRBJ1-3; D might be TRBD1 (6 bases). From germline, CDR1 is DFQATT and CDR2 SNEGSKA (reference sequence). The V end was cut by 4 bases, the J end by 2 bases, with 9 bases between. This CDR3 has 13 amino acids. CDR3 DNA sequence: TGCAGTGCTACACAGGGAGCTGGAAACACCATATATTTT. Translating gives CSATQGAGNTIYF.

V usage is TRBV27 and J usage is TRBJ1-4; D unresolved. CDR1 is MNHEY and CDR2 is SMNVEV in the germline V gene (reference sequence). CDR3 length: 14 amino acids. Between the trimmed V and J ends, which lost 2 bases and 7 bases, there was a span of 11 bases. The CDR3 bases are TGTGCCAGCAGTTTAAGTCCAGAGGGTGAAAAACTGTTTTTT. It yields the protein CASSLSPEGEKLFF.

This clonotype was observed a few times. The gene calls are TRBV5-6 and TRBJ1-2; D remains unclear. This CDR3 has 13 residues. V was trimmed by 0 bases and J by 8 bases, leaving 11 bases between them. In germline, CDR1 is SGHDT, CDR2 YYEEEE. CDR3 sequence (DNA): TGTGCCAGCAGCTTGGGTACCCTGTCCGGCTACACCTTC. Amino acid sequence: CASSLGTLSGYTF.

This clonotype was observed a handful of times. The chain combines TRBV7-6 with TRBJ2-7; 9 bases are shared with TRBD1. The J segment lost 5 bases and the V segment lost 1 base, leaving 9 bases of the junction unmatched. CDR3 length: 16 amino acids. Germline lookup yields CDR1 SGHVS and CDR2 FNYEAQ. For the CDR3, the DNA is TGTGCCAGCAGCTTAGGCCCCGGACAGGGGTATAACGAGCAGTACTTC. Its translation: CASSLGPGQGYNEQYF.

This clonotype was seen only a few times. The rearrangement joins TRBV4-2 to TRBJ2-3; 8 nucleotides match TRBD2. J was trimmed by 5 bases and V by 0 bases; bases with no gene match: 4. Per the germline V gene, CDR1 is LGHNA and CDR2 is YNFKEQ. The CDR3 extends over 15 amino acids. The CDR3 reads CASSQDIGRGDTQYF. The DNA of the CDR3 is TGTGCCAGCAGCCAAGATATCGGGAGGGGAGATACGCAGTATTTT.

V gene TRBV7-9 combines with J gene TRBJ1-1, with D maybe TRBD1 (6 bases). CDR3 length equals 13 residues. Germline CDR1 is SEHNR and CDR2 is FQNEAQ (reference sequence). Between the trimmed V and J ends, which lost 7 bases and 8 bases, there was a span of 17 bases. For the CDR3, the DNA is TGTGCCAGCATCGAGTTACGGACAGCCGAAGCTTTCTTT. Its translation is CASIELRTAEAFF.

The chain is built from TRBV28 and TRBJ1-5, with no clear D. The germline gives CDR1 MDHEN, CDR2 SYDVKM. The CDR3 runs 13 residues. V lost 7 bases, J lost 1 base, and 8 bases lay in between. The CDR3 nucleotides are TGTGCCAGCATGGTGGCAAGCAATCAGCCCCAGCATTTT. The encoded protein is CASMVASNQPQHF.